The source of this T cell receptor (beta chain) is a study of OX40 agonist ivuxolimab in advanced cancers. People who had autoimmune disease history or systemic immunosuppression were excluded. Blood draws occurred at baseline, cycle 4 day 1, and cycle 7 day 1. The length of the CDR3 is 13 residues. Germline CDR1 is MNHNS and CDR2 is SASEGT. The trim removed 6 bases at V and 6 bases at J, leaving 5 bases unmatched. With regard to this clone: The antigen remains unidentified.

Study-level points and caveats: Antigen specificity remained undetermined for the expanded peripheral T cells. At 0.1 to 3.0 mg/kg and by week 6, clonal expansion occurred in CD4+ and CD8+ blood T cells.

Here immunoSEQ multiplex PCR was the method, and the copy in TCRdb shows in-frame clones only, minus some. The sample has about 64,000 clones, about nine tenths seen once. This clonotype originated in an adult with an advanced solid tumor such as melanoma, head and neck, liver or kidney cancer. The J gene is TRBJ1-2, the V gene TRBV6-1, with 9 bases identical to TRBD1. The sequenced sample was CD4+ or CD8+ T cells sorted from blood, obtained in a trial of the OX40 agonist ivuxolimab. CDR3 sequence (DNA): TGTGCCAGCAGAAGCCGGGACAGGGATGGCTACACCTTC. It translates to CASRSRDRDGYTF.